Listed below are T cell receptor beta chains from one sample, sequenced in a study of cytomegalovirus exposure and HLA in healthy donors. The protocol was immunoSEQ multiplex PCR, while the TCRdb copy is restricted to in-frame clones and leaves out a portion. The sample has about 260,000 clones, around 66% seen once; the top ten hold 2% to 2.5%. Sequencing was performed on PBMCs. The origin of the receptors is a female donor in good health and CMV-seronegative. Both conserved end residues are part of each CDR3. D genes are given only for firm matches. Size tells how often a clone was seen (once, few, many) or the class of an expanded clone, and some rows leave it out.

j_gene | v_gene | abundance | d_gene | CDR3aa | CDR3nt
TRBJ2-2 | TRBV27 | - | TRBD2 | CASSLGLAGVSGELFF | TGTGCCAGCAGTTTAGGACTAGCGGGAGTATCCGGGGAGCTGTTTTTT
TRBJ2-7 | TRBV19 | - | TRBD1 | CASSRQGAGYEQYF | TGTGCCAGTAGTAGACAGGGAGCCGGCTACGAGCAGTACTTC
TRBJ1-2 | TRBV11-2 | few | - | CASSLDGDINYGYTF | TGTGCCAGCAGCTTAGACGGGGACATTAACTATGGCTACACCTTC
TRBJ2-3 | TRBV27 | - | - | CASSPPLRSGTDTQYF | TGTGCCAGCAGTCCCCCCTTGCGGTCCGGCACAGATACGCAGTATTTT
TRBJ1-1 | TRBV7-2 | few | TRBD1 | CASSYGTGRTEAFF | TGTGCCAGCAGCTATGGGACAGGGAGGACTGAAGCTTTCTTT
TRBJ2-7 | TRBV30 | - | - | CAWRGRGRLDEQYF | TGTGCCTGGAGGGGTAGGGGTCGGCTGGACGAGCAGTACTTC
TRBJ2-1 | TRBV7-3 | - | - | CASSLITGNEQFF | TGTGCCAGCAGCTTAATAACGGGCAATGAGCAGTTCTTC
TRBJ2-5 | TRBV9 | - | TRBD2 | CASSVGAAGGPSETQYF | TGTGCCAGCAGCGTAGGAGCGGCGGGAGGGCCCTCAGAGACCCAGTACTTC
TRBJ1-2 | TRBV30 | few | TRBD1 | CAWSVPGQGARGYGYTF | TGTGCCTGGAGTGTACCGGGACAGGGGGCGCGAGGCTATGGCTACACCTTC
TRBJ1-4 | TRBV7-9 | - | - | CASSPPVLEKLFF | TGTGCCAGCAGCCCCCCCGTATTAGAAAAACTGTTTTTT
TRBJ1-2 | TRBV7-9 | - | - | CASSLVATGYGYTF | TGTGCCAGCAGCTTAGTTGCGACAGGCTATGGCTACACCTTC
TRBJ2-3 | TRBV11-3 | - | TRBD2 | CASSLGTRLAGNQTDTQYF | TGTGCCAGCAGCTTAGGGACCAGACTAGCGGGAAATCAGACAGATACGCAGTATTTT
TRBJ2-5 | TRBV19 | - | TRBD2 | CASYLLRLAGDKQETQYF | TGTGCCAGCTACCTCCTGAGGCTAGCGGGAGACAAACAAGAGACCCAGTACTTC
TRBJ2-2 | TRBV28 | once | TRBD1 | CASHPPTGTGATGELFF | TGTGCCAGCCATCCCCCCACCGGGACAGGAGCAACCGGGGAGCTGTTTTTT
TRBJ2-1 | TRBV6-4 | - | TRBD2 | CASSESGTSGTDEQFF | TGTGCCAGCAGTGAGTCCGGGACTAGCGGGACAGATGAGCAGTTCTTC
TRBJ2-7 | TRBV7-2 | - | TRBD1 | CASSPGPGQNYEQYF | TGTGCCAGCAGCCCGGGTCCGGGACAGAACTACGAGCAGTACTTC
TRBJ1-2 | TRBV19 | - | TRBD1 | CASSTRQGEDYGYTF | TGTGCCAGTAGTACCCGACAGGGGGAAGACTATGGCTACACCTTC
TRBJ2-3 | TRBV4-1 | few | - | CASSQSVGLLTDTQYF | TGCGCCAGCAGCCAATCGGTTGGACTTCTCACAGATACGCAGTATTTT
TRBJ2-7 | TRBV4-1 | - | - | CASSLEGGYEQYF | TGCGCCAGCAGCCTTGAAGGGGGCTACGAGCAGTACTTC
TRBJ1-1 | TRBV29-1 | few | TRBD1 | CSGQKTGTTEAFF | TGCAGCGGGCAGAAGACAGGGACCACTGAAGCTTTCTTT
TRBJ1-2 | TRBV21-1 | - | - | CASSKGQGGYTF | TGTGCCAGCAGCAAAGGTCAGGGCGGCTACACCTTC
TRBJ2-2 | TRBV5-1 | - | TRBD1 | CASSSQGQGNTGELFF | TGCGCCAGCAGCTCACAGGGACAGGGGAACACCGGGGAGCTGTTTTTT
TRBJ2-7 | TRBV13 | - | TRBD2 | CASSRWTSPSYEQYF | TGTGCCAGCAGCCGATGGACTAGCCCCTCCTACGAGCAGTACTTC
TRBJ1-2 | TRBV6-1 | - | - | CASNGGWSGYTF | TGTGCCAGCAACGGGGGGTGGTCTGGCTACACCTTC
TRBJ1-3 | TRBV19 | - | - | CASSMGFGGRPLNTIYF | TGTGCCAGTAGTATGGGATTTGGAGGGAGACCATTGAACACCATATATTTT
TRBJ2-1 | TRBV10-2 | few | - | CASSVDRNNEQFF | TGCGCCAGCAGTGTCGACAGGAACAATGAGCAGTTCTTC
TRBJ2-2 | TRBV5-1 | - | - | CASTQGSGGGELFF | TGCGCCAGCACGCAGGGCTCTGGTGGCGGGGAGCTGTTTTTT
TRBJ2-1 | TRBV25-1 | - | TRBD2 | CASSELAGVSNEQFF | TGTGCCAGCAGTGAACTAGCGGGAGTGTCCAATGAGCAGTTCTTC
TRBJ1-2 | TRBV5-6 | - | - | CASSLRLAGAGIGYTF | TGTGCCAGCAGCTTGAGGTTGGCAGGGGCTGGAATTGGCTACACCTTC
TRBJ2-1 | TRBV5-1 | - | TRBD2 | CASSSIAGTYNEQFF | TGCGCCAGCAGCTCCATAGCGGGGACCTACAATGAGCAGTTCTTC
TRBJ2-7 | TRBV7-2 | - | - | CASSLGGISYEQYF | TGTGCCAGCAGCTTGGGGGGAATCTCCTACGAGCAGTACTTC
TRBJ2-2 | TRBV9 | - | - | CASSVSLAINTGELFF | TGTGCCAGCAGCGTATCGCTAGCGATAAACACCGGGGAGCTGTTTTTT
TRBJ2-2 | TRBV7-2 | few | TRBD2 | CASSLAPLAGNTGELFF | TGTGCCAGCAGCTTAGCCCCTCTAGCGGGGAACACCGGGGAGCTGTTTTTT
TRBJ2-5 | TRBV13 | - | - | CASSTTKETQYF | TGTGCCAGCAGCACAACGAAAGAGACCCAGTACTTC
TRBJ1-1 | TRBV5-1 | - | TRBD1 | CASSLTTGGFDTEAFF | TGCGCCAGCAGCCTCACGACAGGGGGCTTTGACACTGAAGCTTTCTTT
TRBJ2-1 | TRBV4-1 | - | TRBD2 | CASSLPGKRERGNEQFF | TGCGCCAGCAGCCTACCGGGCAAGCGGGAGAGGGGGAATGAGCAGTTCTTC
TRBJ1-2 | TRBV10-3 | few | TRBD1 | CAISENRGRDYGYTF | TGTGCCATCAGTGAGAATAGGGGGCGCGACTATGGCTACACCTTC
TRBJ2-7 | TRBV7-2 | - | TRBD2 | CASSLSAVGLAGGSEQYF | TGTGCCAGCAGCTTATCCGCCGTCGGACTAGCGGGAGGTAGCGAGCAGTACTTC
TRBJ2-1 | TRBV6-1 | - | - | CASSEGSGDYKQFF | TGTGCCAGCAGTGAAGGGAGTGGTGACTATAAGCAGTTCTTC
TRBJ1-1 | TRBV18 | - | TRBD1 | CASSLLALTGGDTEAFF | TGTGCCAGCTCACTCCTGGCCCTTACAGGGGGCGACACTGAAGCTTTCTTT
TRBJ1-3 | TRBV12-5 | - | - | CASGMDSSGNTIYF | TGTGCTAGTGGTATGGACAGCTCTGGAAACACCATATATTTT
TRBJ1-5 | TRBV7-2 | - | TRBD1 | CASSPAGQGRQPQHF | TGTGCCAGCAGCCCAGCGGGACAGGGGAGGCAGCCCCAGCATTTT
TRBJ2-3 | TRBV29-1 | - | TRBD1 | CSAWDRGATDTQYF | TGCAGCGCCTGGGACAGGGGGGCCACAGATACGCAGTATTTT
TRBJ2-6 | TRBV7-2 | - | TRBD1 | CASSSSTGDGANVLTF | TGTGCCAGCAGCTCATCAACAGGGGATGGGGCCAACGTCCTGACTTTC
TRBJ2-5 | TRBV7-8 | - | TRBD2 | CASSSHRTSQETQYF | TGTGCCAGCAGCTCCCACCGGACTAGTCAAGAGACCCAGTACTTC
TRBJ2-1 | TRBV7-3 | few | - | CASSLRVGAQYNEQFF | TGTGCCAGCAGCTTAAGGGTGGGAGCGCAATACAATGAGCAGTTCTTC